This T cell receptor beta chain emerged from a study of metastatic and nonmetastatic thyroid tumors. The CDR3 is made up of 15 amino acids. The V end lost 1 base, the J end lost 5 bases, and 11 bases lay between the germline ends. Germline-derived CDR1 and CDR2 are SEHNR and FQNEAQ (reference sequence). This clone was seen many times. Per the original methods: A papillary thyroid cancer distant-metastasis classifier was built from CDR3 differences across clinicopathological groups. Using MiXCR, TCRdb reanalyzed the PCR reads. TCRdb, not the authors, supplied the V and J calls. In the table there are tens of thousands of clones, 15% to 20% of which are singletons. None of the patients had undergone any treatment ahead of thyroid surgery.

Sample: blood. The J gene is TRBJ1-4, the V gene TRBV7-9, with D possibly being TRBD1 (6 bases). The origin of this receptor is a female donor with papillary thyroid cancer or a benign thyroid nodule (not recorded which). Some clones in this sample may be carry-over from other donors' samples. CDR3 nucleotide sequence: TGTGCCAGCAGCTTAGGGGGACAAGTCAATGAAAAACTGTTTTTT. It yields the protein CASSLGGQVNEKLFF.